This TCR beta chain was sequenced during a study of T cells expressing NK-cell markers. Study overall: Repertoires of TCR beta were obtained from T cells sorted as CD3+CD56+NKG2C+, CD3+CD56+NKG2C- and CD3+CD56-NKG2C+. Study-level findings and limits: The dominant NKG2C+ clonotypes represented about 1.0-7.5% of CD8+ T cells in six donors. These clonotypes also led the CD3+CD56-NKG2C+ fraction in four donors.

The CDR3 has 15 amino acids. Per the germline V gene, CDR1 is LGHDT and CDR2 is YNNKEL (reference sequence). The TCR beta cDNA came from 5'RACE template switching with UMIs. TCRdb re-analyzed the 5' RACE reads; it lists each CDR3 protein once, without DNA. This sample's clone table lists some 190,000 distinct CDR3 sequences. A note on this clonotype: The antigen remains unidentified.

The clonotype comes from a man aged 18-75 years in good health. The sample was blood T cells: a sorted CD56 or NKG2C T cell subset, CD4+ or CD8+ T cells, or bulk PBMC T cells (not recorded which). This sequence joins TRBV3-1 and TRBJ1-1. The CDR3 sequence is CASSERASKNTEAFF. The entire variable domain, with the rest obtained from reference TRBV3-1 and TRBJ1-1, is as follows: DTAVSQTPKYLVTQMGNDKSIKCEQNLGHDTMYWYKQDSKKFLKIMFSYNNKELIINETVPNRFSPKSPDKAHLNLHINSLELGDSAVYFCASSERASKNTEAFFGQGTRLTVV.